One sample yielded the 17 T cell receptor beta chains listed below, sequenced in a study of blood T cell repertoires in COVID-19. Data came from immunoSEQ multiplex PCR; TCRdb stores just in-frame clones and leaves some out. The data contain 260,000 or so clones, 83% of them seen just once; the ten biggest clones take up approximately 5.9%. Sequencing used peripheral blood. These receptors all come from a man older than 75 with acute or convalescent COVID-19.

The gene calls are TRBV5-8 and TRBJ2-5; 8 bases align to TRBD1. The CDR3 length is 19 residues. Germline trimming cut 4 bases from V and 4 bases from J; bases unmatched to any gene: 21. The V gene's germline CDR1 is SGHTS and CDR2 YDEGEE. The CDR3 here is CASSGRDRLPPGIRETQYF. The CDR3 DNA follows: TGTGCCAGCAGCGGAAGGGACAGGCTCCCGCCCGGTATTCGAGAGACCCAGTACTTC.

V is TRBV5-1 and J is TRBJ2-7, with 7 bases fitting TRBD1. CDR1 is SGHRS, CDR2 YFSETQ, per germline. This CDR3 is 15 amino acids long. The V segment lost 1 base and the J segment 0 bases; nucleotides outside the gene matches: 4. CDR3 in DNA: TGCGCCAGCAGCTTGTCAGGGGGAATCTCCTACGAGCAGTACTTC. It encodes CASSLSGGISYEQYF.

V and J are TRBV28 and TRBJ2-3; 15 nucleotides match TRBD2. Germline lookup yields CDR1 MDHEN and CDR2 SYDVKM. The J segment lost 0 bases and the V segment lost 5 bases, leaving 9 bases of the junction unmatched. This CDR3 is 19 amino acids long. The CDR3 DNA follows: TGTGCCAGCAGTCAAACCGGGACTAGCGGGGGGTCTAGCACAGATACGCAGTATTTT. It is translated as CASSQTGTSGGSSTDTQYF.

This chain connects TRBV6-5 to TRBJ1-4; D is unresolved. Per the germline V gene, CDR1 is MNHEY and CDR2 is SVGAGI. This CDR3 spans 11 amino acids. With 6 bases removed from V and 6 bases from J, the gap between germline ends came to 5 bases. CDR3 bases: TGTGCCAGCAGACAATATGAAAAACTGTTTTTT. Amino acid sequence: CASRQYEKLFF.

This clone showed up just once. The chain joins TRBV4-1 to TRBJ2-2; D remains unclear. The ends were cut back, 0 bases at V and 4 bases at J, with 9 bases in the middle. The CDR3 has 15 residues. The germline CDR1 and CDR2 sequences are MGHRA and YSYEKL. The CDR3 protein is CASSQDPGGTGELFF. CDR3 in DNA: TGCGCCAGCAGCCAAGATCCCGGCGGCACCGGGGAGCTGTTTTTT.

This rearrangement joins TRBV19 to TRBJ1-5; the match to TRBD1 covers 7 bases. J lost 6 bases, V lost 8 bases, and 16 bases had no gene match. From germline, CDR1 is LNHDA and CDR2 SQIVND (reference sequence). CDR3 length: 16 amino acids. CDR3 amino acids: CASALSQDRYGQPQHF. CDR3 DNA sequence: TGTGCCAGTGCGTTATCTCAGGACAGGTACGGTCAGCCCCAGCATTTT.

A single count supports this clone. The chain links TRBV12-3 or TRBV12-4 to TRBJ1-2; D perhaps matches TRBD1 (6 bases). The CDR3 covers 13 residues. Between the trimmed V and J ends, which lost 5 bases and 7 bases, there was a span of 14 bases. This CDR3 is CASSLTGLGGYTF. The CDR3 DNA follows: TGTGCCAGCAGTCTAACAGGGTTGGGTGGCTACACCTTC.

In DNA form, the CDR3 reads TGTGCCAGCAGTTCATCGACGGAGAACTATGGCTACACCTTC. It encodes CASSSSTENYGYTF. The V and J genes are TRBV28 and TRBJ1-2, with D unresolved. Germline values: CDR1 MDHEN, CDR2 SYDVKM. The CDR3 is 14 amino acids. The ends were cut back, 4 bases at V and 2 bases at J, with 11 bases in the middle.

DNA of the CDR3: TGTGCCATCAGTGCCACAGAGCTTAGCTACACCTTC. This codes for CAISATELSYTF. The chain couples TRBV10-3 to TRBJ1-2; D is uncertain. Trimming shortened V by 4 bases and J by 9 bases, and 12 bases separated the two germline ends. Germline CDR1 and CDR2: ENHRY and SYGVKD. CDR3 length: 12 amino acids.

This clone occurred once. The chain combines TRBV27 with TRBJ1-2, with D possibly TRBD1 on 6 matching bases. Trimming cost V 3 bases and J 5 bases, with 10 bases left between them. This CDR3 spans 13 amino acids. In germline, CDR1 is MNHEY, CDR2 SMNVEV (reference sequence). CDR3 amino acids: CASSFQQGYGYTF. The CDR3 DNA is TGTGCCAGCAGTTTCCAACAGGGTTATGGCTACACCTTC.

This chain uses TRBV6-5 with TRBJ2-7; D unclear. V was pared by 7 bases and J by 5 bases, with 6 bases between. Germline CDR1 is MNHEY and CDR2 is SVGAGI. CDR3 size: 10 residues. For the CDR3, the DNA is TGTGCCAGCACGGGTGACGAGCAGTACTTC. Its translation: CASTGDEQYF.

V and J are TRBV6-1 and TRBJ1-5; maybe TRBD1 (6 bases). Germline loops: CDR1 MNHNS, CDR2 SASEGT. V was cut by 2 bases and J by 2 bases, with 7 bases left in between. This CDR3 has 14 amino acids. The CDR3 loop reads CASSETGRNQPQHF. CDR3 in DNA: TGTGCCAGCAGTGAAACAGGGCGCAATCAGCCCCAGCATTTT.

The chain combines TRBV28 with TRBJ1-2; TRBD1 matches at 8 bases. V lost 7 bases and J lost 8; bases outside the gene matches: 9. Germline V gene lookup returns CDR1 MDHEN and CDR2 SYDVKM. The CDR3 covers 13 residues. CDR3 sequence: CASTEQGDGGYTF. The CDR3 nucleotides read TGTGCCAGCACCGAACAGGGGGATGGGGGCTACACCTTC.

The chain carries TRBV9 and TRBJ2-1; 11 bases fit TRBD1. With 3 bases clipped from V and 8 bases from J, the junction kept 4 bases outside the gene matches. From germline, CDR1 is SGDLS and CDR2 YYNGEE. The CDR3 is 14 amino acids. The CDR3 coding sequence is TGTGCCAGCAGCGACCCGGGACAGGGGGATGAGCAGTTCTTC. As protein: CASSDPGQGDEQFF.

This sequence joins TRBV7-2 and TRBJ2-1; D ambiguous. Between the trimmed V and J ends, which lost 4 bases and 4 bases, there was a span of 11 bases. The length of the CDR3 is 14 residues. CDR1 is SGHTA and CDR2 is FQGNSA in the germline V gene. The CDR3 DNA follows: TGTGCCAGCAGCTCCATGAGCCCATACAATGAGCAGTTCTTC. Translating it yields CASSSMSPYNEQFF.

The rearrangement uses TRBV27 and TRBJ1-6, with D uncertain. Trimming cost V 0 bases and J 9 bases, with 6 bases left between them. The CDR3 loop spans 13 amino acids. Germline lookup yields CDR1 MNHEY and CDR2 SMNVEV (reference sequence). CDR3 bases: TGTGCCAGCAGTTTATCGTTCCTTTCACCCCTCCACTTT. Amino acid sequence: CASSLSFLSPLHF.

This chain joins TRBV14 and TRBJ2-1; TRBD1 matches 10 bases. The CDR3 extends over 17 amino acids. The ends lost 1 base at V and 4 bases at J; junction bases unmatched: 7. CDR1 is SGHDN, CDR2 FVKESK, per germline. CDR3 region: CASSQVFGQGGYNEQFF. The DNA of the CDR3 is TGTGCCAGCAGCCAAGTTTTCGGACAGGGGGGGTACAATGAGCAGTTCTTC.